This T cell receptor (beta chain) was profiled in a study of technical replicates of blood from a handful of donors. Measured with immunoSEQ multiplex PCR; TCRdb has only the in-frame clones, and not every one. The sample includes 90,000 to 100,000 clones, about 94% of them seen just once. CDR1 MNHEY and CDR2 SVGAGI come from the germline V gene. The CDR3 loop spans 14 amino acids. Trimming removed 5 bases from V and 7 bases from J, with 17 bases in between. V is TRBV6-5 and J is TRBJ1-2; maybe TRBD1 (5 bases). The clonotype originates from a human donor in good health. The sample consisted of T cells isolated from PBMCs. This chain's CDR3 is CASSNPSGMGGYTF. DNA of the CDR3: TGTGCCAGCAGTAATCCATCAGGGATGGGTGGCTACACCTTC.